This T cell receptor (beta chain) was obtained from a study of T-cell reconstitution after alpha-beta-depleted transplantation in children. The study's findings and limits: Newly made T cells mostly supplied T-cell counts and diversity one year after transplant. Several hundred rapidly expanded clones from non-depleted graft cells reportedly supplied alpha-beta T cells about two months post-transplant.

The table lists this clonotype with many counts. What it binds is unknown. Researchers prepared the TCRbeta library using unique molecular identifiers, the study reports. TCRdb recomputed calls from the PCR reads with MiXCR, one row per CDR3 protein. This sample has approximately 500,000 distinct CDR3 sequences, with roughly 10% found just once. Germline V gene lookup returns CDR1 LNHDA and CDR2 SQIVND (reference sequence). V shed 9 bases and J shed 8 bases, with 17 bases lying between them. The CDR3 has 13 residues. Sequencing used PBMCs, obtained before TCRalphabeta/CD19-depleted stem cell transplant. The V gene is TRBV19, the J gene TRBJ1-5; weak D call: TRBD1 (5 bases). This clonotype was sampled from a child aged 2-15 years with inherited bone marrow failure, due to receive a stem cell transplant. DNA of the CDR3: TGTGCCAGCTCAACCAGGGTTTGGGAGCCCCAGCATTTT. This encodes CASSTRVWEPQHF.